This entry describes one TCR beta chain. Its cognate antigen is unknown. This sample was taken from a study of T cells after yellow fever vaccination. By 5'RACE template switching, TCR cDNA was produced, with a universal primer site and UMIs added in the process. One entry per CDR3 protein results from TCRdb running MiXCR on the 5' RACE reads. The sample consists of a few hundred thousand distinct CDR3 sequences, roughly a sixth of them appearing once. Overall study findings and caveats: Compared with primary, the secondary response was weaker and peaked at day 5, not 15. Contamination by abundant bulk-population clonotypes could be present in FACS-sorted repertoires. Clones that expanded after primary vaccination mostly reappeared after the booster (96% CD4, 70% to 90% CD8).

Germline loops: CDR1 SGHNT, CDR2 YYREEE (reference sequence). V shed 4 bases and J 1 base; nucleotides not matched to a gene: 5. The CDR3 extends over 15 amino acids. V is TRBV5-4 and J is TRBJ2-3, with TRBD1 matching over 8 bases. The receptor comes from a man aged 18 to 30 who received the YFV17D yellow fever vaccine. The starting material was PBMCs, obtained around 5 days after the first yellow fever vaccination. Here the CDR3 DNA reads TGTGCCAGCAGCCCGAGGGGACAGGGCACAGATACGCAGTATTTT. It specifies CASSPRGQGTDTQYF.